These 30 T cell receptor beta chains were sequenced from one sample in a study of early T cells in non-severe SARS-CoV-2 infection. TCRdb independently ran MiXCR on the 5' RACE reads; one entry per CDR3 protein. Among 80,000 to 95,000 distinct CDR3 sequences listed, 16% were seen once. The input for sequencing was whole blood, taken at baseline. The receptor set was obtained from an adult who was a healthcare worker with PCR-confirmed SARS-CoV-2 infection or an uninfected control (not recorded which).

At least ten counts were recorded for this clonotype. The V and J genes are TRBV3-1 and TRBJ2-2; D is tentatively TRBD1 or TRBD2 (5 bases each). This CDR3 is 18 amino acids long. V was cut by 3 bases and J by 6 bases, with 23 bases left in between. Germline assignment: CDR1 LGHDT and CDR2 YNNKEL (reference sequence). The CDR3 coding sequence is TGTGCCAGCAGCCATACGTTGGGACGAGTAAAACGGTCCGGGGAGCTGTTTTTT. Amino acids: CASSHTLGRVKRSGELFF. The full variable domain, completed using reference TRBV3-1 and TRBJ2-2, is DTAVSQTPKYLVTQMGNDKSIKCEQNLGHDTMYWYKQDSKKFLKIMFSYNNKELIINETVPNRFSPKSPDKAHLNLHINSLELGDSAVYFCASSHTLGRVKRSGELFFGEGSRLTVL.

The V call is TRBV9, the J call TRBJ2-7, with D unclear. From germline, CDR1 is SGDLS and CDR2 YYNGEE. The CDR3 is 14 residues long. Deletions cut 4 bases from V and 3 bases from J, with 14 bases between. CDR3 loop: CASSPYDGDYEQYF. The CDR3 DNA sequence: TGTGCCAGCAGCCCTTACGACGGAGACTACGAGCAGTACTTC.

This clonotype was observed a few times. The V and J genes are TRBV5-5 and TRBJ1-1; 7 nucleotides align to TRBD1. CDR1 and CDR2 (germline): SGHKS, YYEKEE (reference sequence). J gave up 0 bases and V 5 bases, and 10 bases lay outside the gene matches. CDR3 length: 16 residues. Here the CDR3 DNA reads TGTGCCAGCAGGAAATACGGGGACAGAATGAACACTGAAGCTTTCTTT. Translated: CASRKYGDRMNTEAFF.

This clonotype was detected only a few times. This chain uses TRBV14 with TRBJ2-7, with D perhaps matching TRBD2 (6 bases). CDR1 SGHDN and CDR2 FVKESK come from the germline V gene. This CDR3 is 14 amino acids long. Deletions cut 5 bases from V and 5 bases from J, with 16 bases between. This CDR3 is CASSSTRSGDEQYF. CDR3 sequence (DNA): TGTGCCAGCAGCTCGACTAGAAGCGGTGACGAGCAGTACTTC.

This clonotype was seen only a few times. This CDR3 is CASSSRPAGEPQHF. For the CDR3, the DNA is TGCGCCAGCAGCTCTCGACCCGCCGGTGAGCCCCAGCATTTT. This chain joins TRBV5-1 and TRBJ1-5; D ambiguous. The V gene lost 3 bases and the J gene lost 8 bases, with 15 bases spanning the gap. The CDR3 has 14 amino acids. Germline V gene lookup returns CDR1 SGHRS and CDR2 YFSETQ. Using reference TRBV5-1 and TRBJ1-5 for the parts outside the CDR3, the full variable domain is KAGVTQTPRYLIKTRGQQVTLSCSPISGHRSVSWYQQTPGQGLQFLFEYFSETQRNKGNFPGRFSGRQFSNSRSEMNVSTLELGDSALYLCASSSRPAGEPQHFGDGTRLSIL.

This clonotype was found many times. The chain combines TRBV2 with TRBJ2-2, with no clear D. The V end lost 8 bases, the J end lost 3 bases, and 7 bases lay between the germline ends. CDR3 size: 12 residues. Per germline, CDR1 SNHLY and CDR2 FYNNEI. The CDR3 DNA reads TGTGCCAGCCACGGCCACACCGGGGAGCTGTTTTTT. Translated, it gives CASHGHTGELFF. The whole variable domain, remainder taken from reference TRBV2 and TRBJ2-2, is EPEVTQTPSHQVTQMGQEVILRCVPISNHLYFYWYRQILGQKVEFLVSFYNNEISEKSEIFDDQFSVERPDGSNFTLKIRSTKLEDSAMYFCASHGHTGELFFGEGSRLTVL.

This chain connects TRBV5-1 to TRBJ2-5, with a possible D match to TRBD2 (6 bases). The CDR3 length is 15 residues. V lost 1 base, J lost 5 bases, and 15 bases lay in between. Germline CDR1 reads SGHRS; CDR2 reads YFSETQ. Here the CDR3 DNA reads TGCGCCAGCAGCTTGCTCGCTCTTAGCGGTGAGACCCAGTACTTC. Its protein is CASSLLALSGETQYF.

The chain is built from TRBV9 and TRBJ1-5, with D uncertain. Trimming removed 0 bases from V and 4 bases from J, with 11 bases in between. The CDR3 sequence is 15 residues long. Germline CDR1 and CDR2: SGDLS and YYNGEE. The CDR3 DNA reads TGTGCCAGCAGCGTAGACGGGAACCTGAATCAGCCCCAGCATTTT. This sequence encodes CASSVDGNLNQPQHF.

For this clonotype: The junction does not match germline at one end; this may be a read error. The chain recombines TRBV20-1 with TRBJ1-3; 8 bases agree with TRBD1. The CDR3 is 14 amino acids. The germline gives CDR1 DFQATT, CDR2 SNEGSKA (reference sequence). The CDR3 DNA follows: TGCAGTGCCGGAGACAGGGGCTCTGAAAACACCATATATTTT. It encodes CSAGDRGSENTIYF.

This chain joins TRBV6-5 and TRBJ2-2; TRBD2 matches 8 bases. CDR3 size: 16 residues. Germline V gene sequence: CDR1 MNHEY, CDR2 SVGAGI. The ends lost 5 bases at V and 1 base at J; junction bases unmatched: 6. The CDR3 loop reads CASSLGLAQNTGELFF. The CDR3 DNA sequence: TGTGCCAGCAGTCTAGGACTAGCCCAGAACACCGGGGAGCTGTTTTTT.

This clonotype came up a few times. The V gene is TRBV27, the J gene TRBJ2-7, with 7 bases identical to TRBD2. V lost 6 bases to trimming and J lost 2 bases; unmatched junction nucleotides: 10. The CDR3 runs to 15 residues. CDR1 MNHEY and CDR2 SMNVEV come from the germline V gene (reference sequence). CDR3 sequence (DNA): TGTGCCAGCAGCGTCTGGGCTAGCGGAACCTACGAGCAGTACTTC. Translated, it gives CASSVWASGTYEQYF.

This clonotype was picked up a small number of times. The chain is built from TRBV6-2 or TRBV6-3 and TRBJ1-1, with D possibly matching TRBD1 (5 bases). CDR1 MNHEY and CDR2 SVGEGT come from the germline V gene. The CDR3 has 15 residues. Between the trimmed V and J ends, which lost 5 bases and 4 bases, there was a span of 17 bases. The CDR3 reads CASSNPGETLTEAFF. The CDR3 DNA follows: TGTGCCAGCAGTAACCCGGGGGAAACGCTCACTGAAGCTTTCTTT.

This clonotype was counted only a few times. V is TRBV20-1 and J is TRBJ2-6; D might be TRBD1 (5 bases). The CDR3 extends over 13 amino acids. Trimming shortened V by 5 bases and J by 4 bases, and 9 bases separated the two germline ends. Germline lookup yields CDR1 DFQATT and CDR2 SNEGSKA (reference sequence). The CDR3 region is CSAPGRGANVLTF. The CDR3 region has the DNA TGCAGTGCTCCAGGGCGCGGGGCCAACGTCCTGACTTTC.

This clonotype was found a few times. In DNA form, the CDR3 reads TGTGCCAGCAGACATGGGACAGCAGGGGAGCAGTACTTC. Its translation: CASRHGTAGEQYF. V gene TRBV28 combines with J gene TRBJ2-7, with TRBD1 matching over 7 bases. J gave up 7 bases and V 6 bases, and 9 bases lay outside the gene matches. The CDR3 has 13 residues. Per germline, CDR1 MDHEN and CDR2 SYDVKM.

In this sample, this clonotype turned up many times. V usage is TRBV20-1 and J usage is TRBJ2-1, with a weak D call TRBD2 (6 bases). Germline V CDR1 and CDR2: DFQATT, SNEGSKA (reference sequence). V was shortened by 7 bases and J by 5 bases, with 12 bases between the two germline ends. This CDR3 contains 12 residues. This CDR3 reads CSVQRAHNEQFF. CDR3 DNA sequence: TGCAGTGTCCAGCGGGCCCACAATGAGCAGTTCTTC.

The chain couples TRBV3-1 to TRBJ2-1; TRBD2 matches 8 bases. Germline CDR1 reads LGHDT; CDR2 reads YNNKEL (reference sequence). The J segment lost 8 bases and the V segment lost 4 bases, leaving 10 bases of the junction unmatched. CDR3 length equals 15 residues. CDR3 amino acids: CASSPSGLAGHEQFF. Here the CDR3 DNA reads TGTGCCAGCAGCCCCTCAGGACTAGCAGGCCATGAGCAGTTCTTC.

This clonotype occurred a few times. J is TRBJ2-7 and V is TRBV4-3; 8 bases fit TRBD1. Trimming at V came to 0 bases and at J to 8 bases, leaving 3 bases not matched to a gene. Germline V gene sequence: CDR1 LGHNA, CDR2 YSLEER. There are 13 residues in the CDR3. The CDR3 loop is CASSQDQGAQQYF. CDR3 nucleotide sequence: TGCGCCAGCAGCCAAGACCAGGGGGCACAGCAGTACTTC.

The gene calls are TRBV7-9 and TRBJ2-1; possibly TRBD1 or TRBD2 for D (6 bases each). CDR3 length equals 16 residues. Germline V CDR1 and CDR2: SEHNR, FQNEAQ (reference sequence). Trimming cost V 5 bases and J 3 bases, with 17 bases left between them. The DNA of the CDR3 is TGTGCCAGCAGCAACTTAAAAGGGGGGATCTACAATGAGCAGTTCTTC. It yields the protein CASSNLKGGIYNEQFF.

V gene TRBV12-3 or TRBV12-4 combines with J gene TRBJ2-7, with D possibly TRBD2 on 6 matching bases. Trimming removed 6 bases at V and 0 bases at J, with 15 bases between. The CDR3 sequence is 15 residues long. Here the CDR3 DNA reads TGTGCCAGCAGCACCCTAGCGAGAAGCTCCTACGAGCAGTACTTC. Translating gives CASSTLARSSYEQYF.

This clonotype was seen a few times. This sequence joins TRBV19 and TRBJ2-1; a possible D gene is TRBD2 (5 bases). Germline CDR1 LNHDA, CDR2 SQIVND (reference sequence). V lost 3 bases, J lost 1 base, and 10 bases lay in between. CDR3 size: 15 residues. Written as DNA, the CDR3 is TGTGCCAGTAGTATTTGGAGCGGATCCTACAATGAGCAGTTCTTC. It codes for CASSIWSGSYNEQFF.

There are a few counts of this clonotype. The rearrangement uses TRBV12-3 or TRBV12-4 and TRBJ1-2, with a tentative D call TRBD1 (6 bases). The CDR3 runs to 15 residues. V was cut by 5 bases and J by 4 bases, with 17 bases left in between. Written as DNA, the CDR3 is TGTGCCAGCAGTATCAATCCAGGGGCAATCTATGGCTACACCTTC. As protein: CASSINPGAIYGYTF.

The sample holds a few counts of this clonotype. This rearrangement joins TRBV11-2 to TRBJ2-1; D is possibly TRBD2 (5 bases). This CDR3 has 14 amino acids. Trimming stripped 5 bases from V and 9 bases from J, with 17 bases between. Germline V gene sequence: CDR1 SGHAT, CDR2 FQNNGV. The CDR3 loop reads CASSETTSFREQFF. The DNA of the CDR3 is TGTGCCAGCAGCGAAACCACTAGTTTTCGTGAGCAGTTCTTC.

This clonotype appeared a few times. This chain links TRBV20-1 with TRBJ1-2; 8 bases agree with TRBD1. The CDR3 runs to 13 residues. V lost 2 bases and J lost 6; bases outside the gene matches: 5. Germline-derived CDR1 and CDR2 are DFQATT and SNEGSKA (reference sequence). In DNA form, the CDR3 reads TGCAGTGCTAGACGCGGGACAGGAGATGGCTACACCTTC. It specifies CSARRGTGDGYTF.

This clonotype showed up just a few times. The chain couples TRBV5-1 to TRBJ2-7, with D tentatively TRBD2 (6 bases). There are 14 residues in the CDR3. Germline V lookup: CDR1 SGHRS, CDR2 YFSETQ. With 4 bases removed from V and 3 bases from J, the gap between germline ends came to 14 bases. CDR3 sequence (DNA): TGCGCCAGCAGCCCGGGACTTTACCACTACGAGCAGTACTTC. It yields the protein CASSPGLYHYEQYF.

This clonotype is medium-sized (0.01 to 0.1%) within its sample. This sequence joins TRBV6-5 and TRBJ2-1, with D unresolved. The CDR3 has 14 residues. V was cut by 4 bases and J by 2 bases, with 9 bases left in between. Germline CDR1 reads MNHEY; CDR2 reads SVGAGI. CDR3 DNA sequence: TGTGCCAGCAGTTCCCCTTCCGCCTACAATGAGCAGTTCTTC. Translating gives CASSSPSAYNEQFF.

This clonotype was seen a few times. The chain combines TRBV7-2 with TRBJ2-1; 7 bases align to TRBD2. V shed 1 base and J 3 bases; nucleotides not matched to a gene: 6. Germline V gene data show CDR1 as SGHTA and CDR2 as FQGNSA. This CDR3 comprises 16 residues. The CDR3 coding sequence is TGTGCCAGCAGCTTAGTAGGACTAGTGTACTACAATGAGCAGTTCTTC. This translates into CASSLVGLVYYNEQFF. The full variable domain, rest sourced from reference TRBV7-2 and TRBJ2-1, is GAGVSQSPSNKVTEKGKDVELRCDPISGHTALYWYRQSLGQGLEFLIYFQGNSAPDKSGLPSDRFSAERTGGSVSTLTIQRTQQEDSAVYLCASSLVGLVYYNEQFFGPGTRLTVL.

Many counts were recorded for this clonotype. The rearrangement uses TRBV5-1 and TRBJ2-7; maybe TRBD1 (5 bases). Trimming took off 1 base at V and 1 base at J, with 6 bases between the two ends. The CDR3 loop spans 13 amino acids. Germline V gives CDR1 SGHRS, CDR2 YFSETQ. This CDR3 is CASSLQGSYEQYF. As DNA, the CDR3 is TGCGCCAGCAGCTTGCAGGGTTCCTACGAGCAGTACTTC.

This clonotype was seen many times. The chain employs TRBV7-9 and TRBJ2-4; either TRBD1 or TRBD2 may supply D (5 bases each). This CDR3 is built from 13 residues. V was cut by 5 bases and J by 5 bases, with 10 bases left in between. Germline V gene sequence: CDR1 SEHNR, CDR2 FQNEAQ (reference sequence). The CDR3 DNA follows: TGTGCCAGCAGCAGAAGAGGGGAAAACATTCAGTACTTC. It encodes CASSRRGENIQYF.

This clonotype has a handful of counts. The CDR3 DNA is TGTGCCAGCAGTTTACCTAGCGGATTAGCGAACACCGGGGAGCTGTTTTTT. Translated: CASSLPSGLANTGELFF. The J gene is TRBJ2-2, the V gene TRBV28, with TRBD2 matching 7 bases. CDR1 is MDHEN and CDR2 is SYDVKM in the germline V gene. V trimming: 2 bases; J trimming: 0 bases; junction bases outside the gene matches: 6. This CDR3 comprises 17 residues.

This clonotype has just a few counts. The chain has TRBV4-1 and TRBJ2-7, with a tentative D call TRBD2 (5 bases). CDR1 and CDR2 from the germline V gene are MGHRA and YSYEKL. V lost 0 bases and J lost 0, with 9 bases in between. The CDR3 length is 15 residues. CDR3 DNA sequence: TGCGCCAGCAGCCAAGAACCACTAGTCTCCTACGAGCAGTACTTC. As protein: CASSQEPLVSYEQYF.